This T cell receptor beta chain came from a study of blood T cell repertoires in COVID-19. The overall study: Samples came from the United States, Italy and Spain, spanning acute and convalescent COVID-19. The analysed material was cDNA or gDNA that came from T cells, B-cell-depleted T cells, or PBMCs.

In the authors' workflow: Scientists estimated how many nucleated cells there were by amplifying reference gene primers. The repertoire was sequenced with immunoSEQ multiplex PCR; TCRdb's copy has only in-frame clones and lacks some. Clone size and the V and J calls come from that table; the DNA yielded D and trimming. The table has 95,000 to 110,000 clones, approximately 84% seen once. Germline loops: CDR1 DFQATT, CDR2 SNEGSKA (reference sequence). The CDR3 consists of 11 residues. Trimming left V 6 bases short and J 4 bases short, with 7 bases between. The specimen was peripheral blood. The chain joins TRBV20-1 to TRBJ1-3, with D unresolved. This TCR was recovered from a human donor in a cohort sampled during active COVID-19. CDR3 region: CSAPVGNTIYF. CDR3 DNA sequence: TGCAGTGCCCCGGTCGGAAACACCATATATTTT.